This T cell receptor beta chain was sequenced in a study of T cell responses to AZD1222 COVID-19 vaccine (dated by TCRdb to about 2021). In terms of the full investigation: AZD1222 recipients with second doses at about 4 weeks or about 12 weeks were pooled, because spike-specific TCR depth and breadth did not differ between schedules. Trial participants were enrolled into age subgroups of 18-55, 56-69 and 70-plus years, which contained around 150, 29 and 61 TCR-sequenced participants, respectively. A total of approximately 240 trial participants underwent TCR sequencing, of whom under 220 had received two doses of AZD1222 and approximately 26 had received two doses of the MenACWY control vaccine. On the study overall, not on this receptor specifically: A significant rise in spike-specific TCR breadth and depth was observed after two AZD1222 doses relative to day 0 and relative to MenACWY recipients. Participants were mostly white British, with more females than males. The authors suggested clonal diversity may have been underestimated. Conclusions about previously exposed vaccinees are limited because only 5 or 6 AZD1222 recipients were SARS-CoV-2 seropositive at baseline. In the small 56-69-year group, the increase in depth fell short of significance, most likely because of low power. Reportedly, almost half of the unique spike-specific TCRs recognized epitopes lying outside the regions that are mutated in the B.1.351 and B.1.1.7 variants. The vaccine-associated CD4 TCRs covered the entire spike protein, and the dominant responses fell in regions 160-218 and 743-854. No day 14 peak-response samples were available, so repertoires were characterized only after the peak T cell response.

Including the terminal cysteine and phenylalanine, the CDR3 comprises 14 residues. CDR3 DNA only is kept here, 42 bases in frame from base 1. Via the germline V gene, CDR1 is MNHEY and CDR2 SVGAGI. From V the trimming removes 6 bases and from J it removes 6 bases, while the gene matches leave 10 bases of the junction unaccounted for. In the case of this clone: The antigen this receptor binds is unknown. No clone much larger than this one lies a single base away; base qualities are absent.

The sample's time point label, decoded: baseline before first vaccination. Vaccinee samples came from UK trials COV001 and COV002, including a single-blind randomized controlled phase 2/3 trial of AZD1222 (ChAdOx1 nCoV-19) in healthy adults. Trial participant PBMC samples were collected at day 0 and day 28 after the second dose for TCRbeta chain sequencing. The CDR3 regions of human TCRbeta chains were subjected to immunosequencing. Under the source paper's analysis protocol: Repertoire TCRs were checked for matches against a reference library of SARS-CoV-2-specific TCRs that had been generated using the MIRA antigen-specificity platform. Breadth was defined as the fraction of unique TCRs that were SARS-CoV-2-associated, and depth was defined as the fraction of total T cells that were SARS-CoV-2-associated. Using the MIRA data, each spike-specific TCR was mapped to the spike region that the TCR reacts to and placed in a CD4 or CD8 class. Log10-transformed breadth and depth values were compared by one-way ANOVA with Sidak's multiple comparisons tests. In its TCRdb copy, this immuneACCESS table keeps in-frame sequences only and misses some clones. Where compared with another copy, unresolved V genes explain less than half of these, and the others have no known cause. V, J and clone size are taken as reported in that table, and D and trimming were inferred from the DNA itself. Counted in this sample were roughly 97,000 clones; about 94% of them appeared once. The ten largest clones add up to 4% to 5.5% of the sample.

In this chain, TRBV6-5 is recombined with TRBJ1-2, and TRBD1 aligns with 7 junction nucleotides. This sample comprised peripheral blood, obtained on day 0 of AZD1222 vaccination. This receptor was taken from an adult in good health. The CDR3 region: CASSKDRRMDGYTF. The base sequence is TGTGCCAGCAGCAAGGACAGGCGGATGGATGGCTACACCTTC.